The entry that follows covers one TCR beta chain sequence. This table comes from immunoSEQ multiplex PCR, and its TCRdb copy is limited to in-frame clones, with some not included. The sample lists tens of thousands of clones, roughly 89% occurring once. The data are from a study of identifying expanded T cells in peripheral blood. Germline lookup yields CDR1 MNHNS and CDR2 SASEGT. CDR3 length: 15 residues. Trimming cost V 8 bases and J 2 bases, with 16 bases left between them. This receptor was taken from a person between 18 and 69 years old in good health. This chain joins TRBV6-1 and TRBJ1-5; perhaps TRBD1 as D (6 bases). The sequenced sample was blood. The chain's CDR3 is CASLEGDGRNQPQHF. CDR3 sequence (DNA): TGTGCCAGCCTCGAGGGGGATGGGCGCAATCAGCCCCAGCATTTT.